This T cell receptor (gamma chain) was sequenced in a study of gamma-delta T cells after stem cell transplantation (dated by TCRdb to between 2015 and 2016). Receptor libraries were prepared by RT-PCR. TCRdb names Illumina MiSeq as the instrument used. In TCRdb, clones were called once more from the public reads by CATT, and rows of identical DNA were later combined. The sample yields around 3,500 gamma-chain clones; roughly 5.3% were counted once. The ten largest clones capture about 20% of the sample. In the case of this clone: There is no known antigen for this receptor. No quality values exist for individual bases; no much larger clone is one base distant.

The sequenced sample was gamma-delta T cells. The receptor comes from a human donor. It is not recorded whose cells these are; they may come from a transplant donor.

The DNA sequence reads TGTGCCTTGTGGGAGGCTGAGGCAGGGTTGGGCAAAAAAATCAAGGTATTT. Its amino acids are CALWEAEAGLGKKIKVF. Recombination linked TRGV9 to TRGJP. The CDR3 covers 17 residues, taking in both the cysteine and the phenylalanine. Solely the CDR3 DNA is kept, with 51 bases framed from the first base. The germline V gene (reference sequence) specifies GITISATS as CDR1 and ISYDGTV as CDR2. Trimming takes 2 bases off V and 9 bases off J; junction bases not matched to a gene: 10.